These 15 T cell receptor beta chains came from one sample sequenced in a study of cytomegalovirus exposure and HLA in healthy donors. PCR used 60 Vbeta primers and 13 Jbeta primers. The table came from immunoSEQ multiplex PCR; TCRdb's copy has only in-frame clones and leaves some out. The sample records roughly 100,000 clones, 75% to 80% being singletons. The sample taken for sequencing was PBMCs. The receptors come from a man aged 60-69 years in good health and CMV-seropositive.

The V and J genes are TRBV5-5 and TRBJ1-3, with D possibly being TRBD1 (6 bases). The CDR3 contains 18 residues. V shed 0 bases and J shed 0 bases, with 16 bases lying between them. The germline gives CDR1 SGHKS, CDR2 YYEKEE (reference sequence). CDR3 in DNA: TGTGCCAGCAGCTTGGCCTCGGCAGGGGCCCTCTCTGGAAACACCATATATTTT. It encodes CASSLASAGALSGNTIYF.

The J gene is TRBJ1-5, the V gene TRBV7-2, with D hard to call. The CDR3 is made up of 15 amino acids. The germline V and J ends were trimmed by 2 bases and 1 base, with 9 bases remaining between them. CDR1 is SGHTA, CDR2 FQGNSA, per germline. The CDR3 is CASSLYGISNQPQHF. CDR3 nucleotide sequence: TGTGCCAGCAGCTTATACGGGATCAGCAATCAGCCCCAGCATTTT.

This chain links TRBV5-8 with TRBJ2-1; 16 nucleotides match TRBD2. The germline V gene has CDR1 SGHTS and CDR2 YDEGEE. CDR3 length: 17 residues. Germline trimming cut 3 bases from V and 6 bases from J; bases unmatched to any gene: 6. The CDR3 loop is CASSSTGTSGGANEQFF. The CDR3 DNA follows: TGTGCCAGCAGCTCCACCGGGACTAGCGGGGGGGCCAATGAGCAGTTCTTC.

The rearrangement joins TRBV25-1 to TRBJ2-7; TRBD1 aligns across 7 bases. Trimming at V came to 5 bases and at J to 1 base, leaving 5 bases not matched to a gene. This CDR3 has 14 amino acids. Per germline, CDR1 MGHDK and CDR2 SYGVNS. CDR3 sequence reads: CASSNPGQSYEQYF. CDR3 DNA sequence: TGTGCCAGCAGTAATCCGGGACAGTCCTACGAGCAGTACTTC.

Concerning this clone: A single base separates this from a much larger clone, so it may be a read error. The sample carries other DNA sequences with the same CDR3. The rearrangement links TRBV6-4 to TRBJ1-6; D uncertain. This CDR3 contains 13 residues. The germline CDR1 and CDR2 sequences are MRHNA and SNTAGT. The CDR3, as DNA: TGTGCCAGCAGTGTCTCGGGAGATTCACCCCTTCACTTT. Translation gives CASSVSGDSPLHF.

The chain recombines TRBV7-8 with TRBJ1-1; 8 nucleotides line up with TRBD1. V dropped 5 bases and J dropped 11; count of bases not matched to a gene: 7. The germline V gene has CDR1 SGHVS and CDR2 FQNEAQ. The CDR3 extends over 12 amino acids. CDR3 protein: CASSLTQGAAFF. The CDR3 nucleotides are TGTGCCAGCAGCCTAACTCAGGGGGCTGCTTTCTTT.

This chain uses TRBV10-2 with TRBJ1-4; 8 bases are a match to TRBD1. The J segment lost 0 bases and the V segment lost 7 bases, leaving 10 bases of the junction unmatched. The CDR3 consists of 17 residues. The V gene's germline CDR1 is WSHSY and CDR2 SAAADI. Here the CDR3 reads CASTRGPQGATNEKLFF. The CDR3 bases are TGCGCCAGCACTCGCGGGCCACAGGGGGCAACTAATGAAAAACTGTTTTTT.

The chain carries TRBV11-3 and TRBJ2-7, with TRBD1 identical over 7 bases. Germline CDR1 reads SGHNT; CDR2 reads YENEEA. V was clipped by 1 base and J by 3 bases; unmatched bases: 12. The CDR3 sequence is 17 residues long. In DNA, the CDR3 is TGTGCCAGCAGCTTAGGGGTATCGGGACAGAGACTCTACGAGCAGTACTTC. Its protein product is CASSLGVSGQRLYEQYF.

The chain has TRBV9 and TRBJ2-7, with 7 nucleotides matching TRBD1. CDR3 length: 14 amino acids. Germline V gene sequence: CDR1 SGDLS, CDR2 YYNGEE. V lost 4 bases and J lost 0; bases outside the gene matches: 4. The DNA of the CDR3 is TGTGCCAGCAGCACAGGGGTCGGCTCCTACGAGCAGTACTTC. Residues: CASSTGVGSYEQYF.

This clone has just a few counts. The chain employs TRBV4-1 and TRBJ1-1; D is unresolved. Trimming shortened V by 6 bases and J by 2 bases, and 13 bases separated the two germline ends. Germline CDR1 reads MGHRA; CDR2 reads YSYEKL. This CDR3 region has 14 residues. CDR3 in DNA: TGCGCCAGCAGACACGAGTCGGGAAACACTGAAGCTTTCTTT. Translating it yields CASRHESGNTEAFF.

This chain connects TRBV4-1 to TRBJ1-3, with a weak D call TRBD1 (6 bases). The CDR3 has 14 amino acids. V lost 2 bases to trimming and J lost 11 bases, with 16 bases between them. Germline lookup yields CDR1 MGHRA and CDR2 YSYEKL. CDR3 loop: CASSQSRGSVSIYF. The CDR3 nucleotides read TGCGCCAGCAGCCAAAGCAGGGGTAGTGTCTCCATATATTTT.

The V gene is TRBV7-9, the J gene TRBJ2-5; 11 positions match TRBD1. This CDR3 has 16 amino acids. J lost 1 base, V lost 5 bases, and 6 bases had no gene match. CDR1 is SEHNR and CDR2 is FQNEAQ in the germline V gene (reference sequence). The CDR3 region is CASSPRTGGFQETQYF. The CDR3 DNA is TGTGCCAGCAGCCCTCGGACAGGGGGCTTCCAAGAGACCCAGTACTTC.

In this sample, this clone turned up once. The chain links TRBV6-5 to TRBJ1-2, with no clear D. Germline assignment: CDR1 MNHEY and CDR2 SVGAGI. This CDR3 contains 13 residues. V dropped 6 bases and J dropped 4 bases, with 12 bases sitting between them. The CDR3 here is CASRDGDGYGYTF. In DNA, the CDR3 is TGTGCCAGCAGGGACGGGGATGGCTATGGCTACACCTTC.

This clone has only one observation. The chain couples TRBV6-4 to TRBJ1-1; a weak D match, TRBD1 (6 bases). Looked up from germline, CDR1 is MRHNA and CDR2 is SNTAGT. Trimming pared 7 bases from V and 0 bases from J, leaving 12 bases between. This CDR3 spans 14 amino acids. The chain's CDR3 is CASKPDSLNTEAFF. DNA for the CDR3: TGTGCCAGCAAACCGGACAGCCTGAACACTGAAGCTTTCTTT.

This clone has a single count. The V gene is TRBV19, the J gene TRBJ2-1, with 8 nucleotides matching TRBD2. Germline CDR1 LNHDA, CDR2 SQIVND (reference sequence). The CDR3 loop spans 15 amino acids. V was pared by 4 bases and J by 5 bases, with 7 bases of the junction left unmatched. The CDR3 loop is CASSTSGTRDNEQFF. CDR3 sequence (DNA): TGTGCCAGTAGTACAAGCGGGACTAGGGACAATGAGCAGTTCTTC.